The 6 T cell receptor beta chains below come from one sample, sequenced in a study of shared clonotypes between healthy human individuals. Method: immunoSEQ multiplex PCR; TCRdb's copy keeps in-frame clones and lacks some. The sample lists over a million clones, around 82% seen once, with 0.6% to 0.7% in the top ten. Sample: memory CD4+ T cells from PBMCs. As for subset: CD45RA-negative fraction. The receptors shown here come from a man in his late teens or twenties in good health. Some clones in this sample may be carry-over from other donors' samples.

V is TRBV7-3 and J is TRBJ2-3; 7 positions agree with TRBD1. Germline V gene data show CDR1 as SGHTA and CDR2 as FQGTGA. The CDR3 has 13 residues. V gave up 5 bases and J gave up 10 bases; unmatched junction bases: 9. CDR3 amino acids: CASSQNRGSAQYF. The DNA for the CDR3 is TGTGCCAGCAGCCAAAACAGGGGTTCCGCGCAGTATTTT.

The chain is built from TRBV6-6 and TRBJ2-7; D unclear. The CDR3 is 12 amino acids. CDR1 and CDR2 from the germline V gene are MNHNY and SVGAGI (reference sequence). V was pared by 2 bases and J by 2 bases, with 4 bases between. The CDR3 sequence is CASSYMAYEQYF. The CDR3 region has the DNA TGTGCCAGCAGTTACATGGCCTACGAGCAGTACTTC.

This sequence joins TRBV6-5 and TRBJ1-1; 8 nucleotides agree with TRBD1. J lost 4 bases, V lost 0 bases, and 4 bases had no gene match. CDR1 is MNHEY, CDR2 SVGAGI, per germline. The CDR3 contains 15 residues. Here the CDR3 reads CASSYSGTGSTEAFF. CDR3 DNA: TGTGCCAGCAGTTACTCGGGGACAGGATCCACTGAAGCTTTCTTT.

The chain combines TRBV19 with TRBJ2-5, with 8 bases that match TRBD1. The CDR3 runs 15 residues. The V segment lost 3 bases and the J segment 5 bases; nucleotides outside the gene matches: 8. Germline lookup yields CDR1 LNHDA and CDR2 SQIVND (reference sequence). This CDR3 is CASSITQGAGETQYF. CDR3 DNA: TGTGCCAGTAGTATCACGCAGGGGGCGGGGGAGACCCAGTACTTC.

The chain recombines TRBV5-1 with TRBJ2-7; tentatively, D is TRBD1 or TRBD2 (5 bases each). CDR1 and CDR2 (germline): SGHRS, YFSETQ. With 3 bases removed from V and 6 bases from J, the gap between germline ends came to 16 bases. The CDR3 length is 14 residues. CDR3 loop: CASSSDTRGREQYF. The CDR3 coding sequence is TGCGCCAGCAGCTCGGACACCCGAGGGCGCGAGCAGTACTTC.

This clone was found once. The chain couples TRBV5-4 to TRBJ2-3; perhaps TRBD1 as D (6 bases). In germline, CDR1 is SGHNT, CDR2 YYREEE (reference sequence). V lost 3 bases and J lost 0, with 14 bases in between. The length of the CDR3 is 16 residues. The CDR3 region has the DNA TGTGCCAGCAGCTCCAAGGGACACTTCAGCACAGATACGCAGTATTTT. Amino acid sequence: CASSSKGHFSTDTQYF.